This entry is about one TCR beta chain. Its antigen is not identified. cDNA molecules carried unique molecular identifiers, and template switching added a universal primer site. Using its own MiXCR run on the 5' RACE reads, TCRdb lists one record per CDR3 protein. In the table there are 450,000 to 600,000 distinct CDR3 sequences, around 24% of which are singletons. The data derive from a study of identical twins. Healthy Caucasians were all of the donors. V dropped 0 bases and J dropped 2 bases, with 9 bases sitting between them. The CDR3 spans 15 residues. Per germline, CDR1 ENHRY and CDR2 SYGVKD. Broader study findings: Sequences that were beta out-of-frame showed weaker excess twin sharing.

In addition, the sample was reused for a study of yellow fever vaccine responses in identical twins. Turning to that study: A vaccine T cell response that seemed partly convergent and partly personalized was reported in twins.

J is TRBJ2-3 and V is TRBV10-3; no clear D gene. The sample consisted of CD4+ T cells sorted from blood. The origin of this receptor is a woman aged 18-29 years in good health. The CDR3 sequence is CAISESRRPTDTQYF. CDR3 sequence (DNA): TGTGCCATCAGTGAGTCGAGGCGGCCCACAGATACGCAGTATTTT.